This T cell receptor (beta chain) was identified during a study of shared clonotypes between healthy human individuals. The DNA input per sorted-subset replicate PCR was 150 to 200 ng, corresponding to some 30,000 T cell genomes. The assay was immunoSEQ multiplex PCR, and TCRdb's table has in-frame clones only and misses some. In the table there are about 730,000 clones, 72% of which are singletons. In the CD4+ fraction, cells were divided into CD45RA+ naive and CD45RA-negative memory subsets. J was trimmed by 12 bases and V by 5 bases; bases with no gene match: 7. This CDR3 has 13 amino acids. Per germline, CDR1 MNHEY and CDR2 SMNVEV (reference sequence). Study-level results: Naive subsets typically showed greater estimated richness than memory subsets.

As to this clone: Its specificity is unknown.

The J gene is TRBJ1-4, the V gene TRBV27, with 9 nucleotides matching TRBD1. This receptor was taken from a woman aged 30 to 39 in good health. Sequenced input: memory CD4+ T cells sorted from blood. Noted subset: CD45RA-negative fraction. The CDR3 nucleotides read TGTGCCAGCAGTCCAAGACAGGGGGTGGAACTGTTTTTT. It yields the protein CASSPRQGVELFF.